This T cell receptor beta chain was found in a study of T cell changes during pregnancy in multiple sclerosis. Assay: immunoSEQ multiplex PCR; the TCRdb copy retains only in-frame clones and omits some. The sample has tens of thousands of clones, 89% seen once; the top ten hold 0.55% to 0.7%. V dropped 1 base and J dropped 8; count of bases not matched to a gene: 4. This CDR3 is 13 amino acids long. Germline lookup yields CDR1 SGHTA and CDR2 FQGNSA. The rearrangement links TRBV7-2 to TRBJ1-2, with TRBD1 matching 7 bases. The sample consisted of CD4+ T cells from peripheral blood mononuclear cells, taken in the first trimester of pregnancy. This sequence originates from a female donor with multiple sclerosis, enrolled in a pregnancy study. In DNA, the CDR3 is TGTGCCAGCAGCTTAGGACAGGGCTGGGGCTACACCTTC. It codes for CASSLGQGWGYTF.